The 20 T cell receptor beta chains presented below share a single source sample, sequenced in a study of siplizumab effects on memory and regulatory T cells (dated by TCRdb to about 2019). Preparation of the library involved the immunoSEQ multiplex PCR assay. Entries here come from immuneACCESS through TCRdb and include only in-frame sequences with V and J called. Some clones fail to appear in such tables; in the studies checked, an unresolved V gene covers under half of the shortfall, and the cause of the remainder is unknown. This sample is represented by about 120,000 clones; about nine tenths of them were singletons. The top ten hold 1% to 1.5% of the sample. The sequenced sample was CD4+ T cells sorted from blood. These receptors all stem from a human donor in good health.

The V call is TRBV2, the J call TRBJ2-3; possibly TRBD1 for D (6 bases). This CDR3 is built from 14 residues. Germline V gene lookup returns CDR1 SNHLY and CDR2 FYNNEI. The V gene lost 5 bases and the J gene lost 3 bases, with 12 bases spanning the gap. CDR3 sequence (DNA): TGTGCCAGCAGTCAACAGGGTTTAACAGATACGCAGTATTTT. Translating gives CASSQQGLTDTQYF.

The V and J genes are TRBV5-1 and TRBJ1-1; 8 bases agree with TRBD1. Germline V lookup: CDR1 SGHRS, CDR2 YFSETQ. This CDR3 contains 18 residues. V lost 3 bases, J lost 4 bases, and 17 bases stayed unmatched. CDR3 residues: CASSSIAGTGSRRTEAFF. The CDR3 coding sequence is TGCGCCAGCAGCTCAATTGCTGGGACAGGATCGCGGCGCACTGAAGCTTTCTTT.

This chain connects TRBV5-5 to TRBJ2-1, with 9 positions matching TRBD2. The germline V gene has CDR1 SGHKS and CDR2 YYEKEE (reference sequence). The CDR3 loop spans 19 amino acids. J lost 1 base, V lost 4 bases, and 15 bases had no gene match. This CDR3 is CASSLSRAGGGISYNEQFF. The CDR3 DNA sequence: TGTGCCAGCAGCCTCTCCCGGGCGGGAGGGGGGATTTCCTACAATGAGCAGTTCTTC.

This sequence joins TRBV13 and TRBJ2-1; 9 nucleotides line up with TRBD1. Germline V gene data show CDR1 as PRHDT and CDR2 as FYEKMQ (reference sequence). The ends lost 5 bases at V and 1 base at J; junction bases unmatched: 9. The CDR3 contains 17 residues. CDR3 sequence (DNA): TGTGCCAGCAGCGCCCCTGTAGGACAGGGGTCCTACAATGAGCAGTTCTTC. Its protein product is CASSAPVGQGSYNEQFF.

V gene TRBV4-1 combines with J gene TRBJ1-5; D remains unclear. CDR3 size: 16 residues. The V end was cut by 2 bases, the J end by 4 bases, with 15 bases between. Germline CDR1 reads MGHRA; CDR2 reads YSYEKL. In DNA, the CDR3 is TGCGCCAGCAGCCAAAGGGTCGGCACACTGAATCAGCCCCAGCATTTT. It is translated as CASSQRVGTLNQPQHF.

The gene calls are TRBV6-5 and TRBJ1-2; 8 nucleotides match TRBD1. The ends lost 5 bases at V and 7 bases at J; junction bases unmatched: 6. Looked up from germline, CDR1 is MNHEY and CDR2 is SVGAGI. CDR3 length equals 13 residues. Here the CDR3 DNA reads TGTGCCAGCAGTCAGGGGGCTGCGGGTGGCTACACCTTC. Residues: CASSQGAAGGYTF.

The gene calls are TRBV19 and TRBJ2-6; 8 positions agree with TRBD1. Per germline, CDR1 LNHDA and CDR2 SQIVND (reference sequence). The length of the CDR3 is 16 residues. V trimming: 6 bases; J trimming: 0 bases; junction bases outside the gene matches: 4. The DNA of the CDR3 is TGTGCCAGTAGCCCGGACAGGGACTCTGGGGCCAACGTCCTGACTTTC. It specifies CASSPDRDSGANVLTF.

For the CDR3, the DNA is TGCGCCAGCAGCCAAGAATGGTTCTCCTCCTACGAGCAGTACTTC. Translated: CASSQEWFSSYEQYF. The rearrangement links TRBV4-1 to TRBJ2-7; D call uncertain. The CDR3 length is 15 residues. V gave up 0 bases and J gave up 0 bases, with 9 bases separating them. Germline V gene lookup returns CDR1 MGHRA and CDR2 YSYEKL.

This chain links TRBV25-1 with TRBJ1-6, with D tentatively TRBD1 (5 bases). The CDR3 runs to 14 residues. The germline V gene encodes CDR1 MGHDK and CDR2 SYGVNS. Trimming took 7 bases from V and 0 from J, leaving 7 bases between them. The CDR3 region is CASTQGSYNSPLHF. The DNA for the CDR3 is TGTGCCAGCACCCAGGGCTCCTATAATTCACCCCTCCACTTT.

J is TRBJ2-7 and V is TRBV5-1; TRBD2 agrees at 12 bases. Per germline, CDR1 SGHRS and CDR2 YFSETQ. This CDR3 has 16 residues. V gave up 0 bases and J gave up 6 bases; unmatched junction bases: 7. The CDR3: CASSLGGTSGRREQYF. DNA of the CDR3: TGCGCCAGCAGCTTGGGGGGGACTAGCGGGCGTCGCGAGCAGTACTTC.

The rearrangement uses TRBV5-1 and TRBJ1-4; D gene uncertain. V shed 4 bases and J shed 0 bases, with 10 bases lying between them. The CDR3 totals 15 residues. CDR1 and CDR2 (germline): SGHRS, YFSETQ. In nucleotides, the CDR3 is TGCGCCAGCAGCGTGAGTGGATCAACTAATGAAAAACTGTTTTTT. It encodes CASSVSGSTNEKLFF.

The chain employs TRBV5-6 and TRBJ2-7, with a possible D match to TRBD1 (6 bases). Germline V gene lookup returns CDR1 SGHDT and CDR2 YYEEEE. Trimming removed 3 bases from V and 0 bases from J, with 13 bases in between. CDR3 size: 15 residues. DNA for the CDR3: TGTGCCAGCAGCTCCAGACAGGCTCTCTCCTACGAGCAGTACTTC. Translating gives CASSSRQALSYEQYF. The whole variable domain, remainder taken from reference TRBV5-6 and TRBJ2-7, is DAGVTQSPTHLIKTRGQQVTLRCSPKSGHDTVSWYQQALGQGPQFIFQYYEEEERQRGNFPDRFSGHQFPNYSSELNVNALLLGDSALYLCASSSRQALSYEQYFGPGTRLTVT.

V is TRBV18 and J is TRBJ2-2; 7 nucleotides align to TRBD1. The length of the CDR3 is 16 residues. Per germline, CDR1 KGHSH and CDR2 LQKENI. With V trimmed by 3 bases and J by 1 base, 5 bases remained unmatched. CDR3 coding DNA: TGTGCCAGCTCACCGTCGGACAGGAAGAACACCGGGGAGCTGTTTTTT. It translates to CASSPSDRKNTGELFF.

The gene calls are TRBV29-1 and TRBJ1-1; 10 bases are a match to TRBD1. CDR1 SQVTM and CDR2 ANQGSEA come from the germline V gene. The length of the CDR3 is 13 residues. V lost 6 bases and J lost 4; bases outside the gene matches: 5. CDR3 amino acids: CSVERTGGTEAFF. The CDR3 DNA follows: TGCAGCGTCGAGAGGACAGGGGGCACTGAAGCTTTCTTT. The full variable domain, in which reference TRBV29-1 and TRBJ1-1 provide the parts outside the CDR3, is SAVISQKPSRDICQRGTSLTIQCQVDSQVTMMFWYRQQPGQSLTLIATANQGSEATYESGFVIDKFPISRPNLTFSTLTVSNMSPEDSSIYLCSVERTGGTEAFFGQGTRLTVV.

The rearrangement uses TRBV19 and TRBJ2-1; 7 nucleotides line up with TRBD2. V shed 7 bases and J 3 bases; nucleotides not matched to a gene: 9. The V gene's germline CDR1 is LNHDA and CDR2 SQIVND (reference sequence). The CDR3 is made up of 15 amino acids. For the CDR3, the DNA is TGTGCCAGTACCGATAGCGGGCCGATCTACAATGAGCAGTTCTTC. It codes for CASTDSGPIYNEQFF.

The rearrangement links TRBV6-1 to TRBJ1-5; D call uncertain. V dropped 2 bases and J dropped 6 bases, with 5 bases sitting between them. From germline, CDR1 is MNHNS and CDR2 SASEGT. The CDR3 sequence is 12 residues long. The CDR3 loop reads CASSERGQPQHF. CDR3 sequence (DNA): TGTGCCAGCAGTGAACGAGGTCAGCCCCAGCATTTT.

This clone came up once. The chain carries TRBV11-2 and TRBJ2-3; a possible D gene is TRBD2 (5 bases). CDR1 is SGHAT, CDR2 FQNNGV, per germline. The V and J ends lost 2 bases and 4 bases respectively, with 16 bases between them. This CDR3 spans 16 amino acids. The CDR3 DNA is TGTGCCAGCAGCTTACTTTACTCTATGAGGGCAGATACGCAGTATTTT. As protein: CASSLLYSMRADTQYF.

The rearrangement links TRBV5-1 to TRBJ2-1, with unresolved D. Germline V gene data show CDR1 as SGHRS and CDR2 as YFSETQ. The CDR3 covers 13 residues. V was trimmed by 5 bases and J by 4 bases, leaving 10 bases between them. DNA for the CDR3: TGCGCCAGCAGTCGTGAAATGTACAATGAGCAGTTCTTC. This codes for CASSREMYNEQFF. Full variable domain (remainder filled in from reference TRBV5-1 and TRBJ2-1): KAGVTQTPRYLIKTRGQQVTLSCSPISGHRSVSWYQQTPGQGLQFLFEYFSETQRNKGNFPGRFSGRQFSNSRSEMNVSTLELGDSALYLCASSREMYNEQFFGPGTRLTVL.

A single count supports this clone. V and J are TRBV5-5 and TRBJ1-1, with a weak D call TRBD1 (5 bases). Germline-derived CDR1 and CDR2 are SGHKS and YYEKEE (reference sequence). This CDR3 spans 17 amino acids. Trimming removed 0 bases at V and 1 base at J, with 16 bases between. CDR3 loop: CASSLVWARVGNTEAFF. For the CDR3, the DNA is TGTGCCAGCAGCTTGGTCTGGGCCAGGGTTGGGAACACTGAAGCTTTCTTT.

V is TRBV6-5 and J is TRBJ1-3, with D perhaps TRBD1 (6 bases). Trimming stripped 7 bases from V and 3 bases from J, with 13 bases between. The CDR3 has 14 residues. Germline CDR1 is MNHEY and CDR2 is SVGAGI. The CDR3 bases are TGTGCCAGCACCCGCAGGGGAGTTGGAAACACCATATATTTT. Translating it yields CASTRRGVGNTIYF.